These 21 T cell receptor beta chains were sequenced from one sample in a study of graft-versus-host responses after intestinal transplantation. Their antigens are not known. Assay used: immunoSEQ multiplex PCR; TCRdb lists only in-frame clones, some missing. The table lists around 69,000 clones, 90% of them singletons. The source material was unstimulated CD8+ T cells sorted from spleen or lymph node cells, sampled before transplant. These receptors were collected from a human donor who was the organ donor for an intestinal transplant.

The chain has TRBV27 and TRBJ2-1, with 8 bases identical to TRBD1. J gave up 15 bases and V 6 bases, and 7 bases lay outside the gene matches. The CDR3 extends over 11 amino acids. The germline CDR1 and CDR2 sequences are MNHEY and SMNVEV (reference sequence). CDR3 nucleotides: TGTGCCAGCAGGTCCCGACAGGGGCCGTTCTTC. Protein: CASRSRQGPFF.

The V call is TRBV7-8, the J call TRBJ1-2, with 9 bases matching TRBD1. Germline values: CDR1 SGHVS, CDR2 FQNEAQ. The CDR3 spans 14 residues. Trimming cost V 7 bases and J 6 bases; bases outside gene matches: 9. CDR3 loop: CASTTDRGRDGYTF. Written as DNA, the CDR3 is TGTGCCAGCACCACGGACAGGGGACGGGATGGCTACACCTTC.

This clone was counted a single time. For the CDR3, the DNA is TGTGCCAGCAGGCTGACAGTAGGGGAAGGCTACACCTTC. Translating it yields CASRLTVGEGYTF. The rearrangement joins TRBV27 to TRBJ1-2, with TRBD1 as a possible D gene (5 bases). V was trimmed by 6 bases and J by 8 bases, leaving 16 bases between them. The CDR3 length is 13 residues. CDR1 and CDR2 from the germline V gene are MNHEY and SMNVEV (reference sequence).

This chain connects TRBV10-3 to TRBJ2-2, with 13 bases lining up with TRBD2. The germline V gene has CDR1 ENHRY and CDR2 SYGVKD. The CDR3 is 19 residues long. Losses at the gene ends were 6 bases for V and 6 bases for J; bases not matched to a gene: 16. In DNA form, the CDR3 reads TGTGCCATCAGCAGCCTAGGACTAGCGGGGGCCAGGTGGTCCGGGGAGCTGTTTTTT. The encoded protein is CAISSLGLAGARWSGELFF.

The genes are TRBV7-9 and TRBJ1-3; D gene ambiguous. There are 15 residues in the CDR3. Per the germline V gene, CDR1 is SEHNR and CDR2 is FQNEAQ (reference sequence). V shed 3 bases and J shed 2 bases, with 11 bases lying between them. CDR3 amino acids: CASSFVTGTGNTIYF. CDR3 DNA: TGTGCCAGCAGCTTTGTCACGGGAACTGGAAACACCATATATTTT.

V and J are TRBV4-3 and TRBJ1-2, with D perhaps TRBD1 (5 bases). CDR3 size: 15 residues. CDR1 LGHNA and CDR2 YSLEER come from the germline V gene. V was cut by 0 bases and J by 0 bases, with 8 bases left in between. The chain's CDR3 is CASSQETVPNYGYTF. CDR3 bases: TGCGCCAGCAGCCAAGAGACAGTACCTAACTATGGCTACACCTTC.

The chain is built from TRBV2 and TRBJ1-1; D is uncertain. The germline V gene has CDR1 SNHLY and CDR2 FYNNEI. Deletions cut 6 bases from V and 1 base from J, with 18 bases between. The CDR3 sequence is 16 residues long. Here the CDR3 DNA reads TGTGCCAGCAGAGTACGGGATACCCTACAGAACACTGAAGCTTTCTTT. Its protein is CASRVRDTLQNTEAFF.

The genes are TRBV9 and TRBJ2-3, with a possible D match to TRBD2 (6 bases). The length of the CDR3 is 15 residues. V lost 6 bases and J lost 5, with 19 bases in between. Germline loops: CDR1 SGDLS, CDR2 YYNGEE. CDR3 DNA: TGTGCCAGCACCAGGATAGCGGAGTCTCGAGATACGCAGTATTTT. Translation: CASTRIAESRDTQYF.

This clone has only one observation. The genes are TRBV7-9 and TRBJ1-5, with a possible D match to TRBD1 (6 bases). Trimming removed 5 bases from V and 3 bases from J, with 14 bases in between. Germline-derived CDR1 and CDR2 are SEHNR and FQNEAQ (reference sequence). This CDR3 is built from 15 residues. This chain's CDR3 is CASSQTGSNNQPQHF. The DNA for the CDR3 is TGTGCCAGCAGCCAAACAGGGAGCAACAATCAGCCCCAGCATTTT.

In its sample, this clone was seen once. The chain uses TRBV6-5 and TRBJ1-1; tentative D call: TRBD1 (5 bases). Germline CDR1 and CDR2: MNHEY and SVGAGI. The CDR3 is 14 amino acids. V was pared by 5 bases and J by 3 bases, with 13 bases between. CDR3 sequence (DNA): TGTGCCAGCAGTAGGGGATGGGGATACACTGAAGCTTTCTTT. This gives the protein CASSRGWGYTEAFF.

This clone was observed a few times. The CDR3 DNA reads as TGTGCCAGCAGCATGACTAGCCAAAGCTCCTACGAGCAGTACGTC. As protein: CASSMTSQSSYEQYV. This rearrangement joins TRBV28 to TRBJ2-7; 7 bases are shared with TRBD2. The CDR3 length is 15 residues. The germline CDR1 and CDR2 sequences are MDHEN and SYDVKM. The V gene end was trimmed by 6 bases and the J gene end by 0 bases; junction bases not matched to a gene: 8.

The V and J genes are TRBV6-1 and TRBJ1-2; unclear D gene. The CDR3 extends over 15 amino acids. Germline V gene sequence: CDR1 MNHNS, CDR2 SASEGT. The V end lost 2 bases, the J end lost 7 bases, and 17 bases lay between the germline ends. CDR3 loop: CASSEWTAGHGGYTF. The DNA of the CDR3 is TGTGCCAGCAGTGAATGGACGGCGGGTCATGGTGGCTACACCTTC.

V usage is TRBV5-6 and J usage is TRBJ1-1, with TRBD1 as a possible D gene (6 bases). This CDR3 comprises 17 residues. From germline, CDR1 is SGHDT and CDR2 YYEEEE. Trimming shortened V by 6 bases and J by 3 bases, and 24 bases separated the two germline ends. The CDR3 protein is CASTHLQGQVVDTEAFF. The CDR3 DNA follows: TGTGCCAGCACCCACCTACAGGGCCAGGTCGTCGACACTGAAGCTTTCTTT.

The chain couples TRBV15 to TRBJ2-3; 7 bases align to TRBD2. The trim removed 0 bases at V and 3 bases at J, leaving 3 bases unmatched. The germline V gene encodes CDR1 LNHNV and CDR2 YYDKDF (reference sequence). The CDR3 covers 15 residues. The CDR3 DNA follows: TGTGCCACCAGCAGAGACCCTAGCGGTACAGATACGCAGTATTTT. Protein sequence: CATSRDPSGTDTQYF.

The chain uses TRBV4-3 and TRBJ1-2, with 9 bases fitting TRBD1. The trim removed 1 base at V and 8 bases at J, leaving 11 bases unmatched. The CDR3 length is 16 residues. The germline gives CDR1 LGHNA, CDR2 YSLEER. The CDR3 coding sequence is TGCGCCAGCAGCCAAGTTCAGGCACAGGGGGCGGAGGGCTACACCTTC. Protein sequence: CASSQVQAQGAEGYTF.

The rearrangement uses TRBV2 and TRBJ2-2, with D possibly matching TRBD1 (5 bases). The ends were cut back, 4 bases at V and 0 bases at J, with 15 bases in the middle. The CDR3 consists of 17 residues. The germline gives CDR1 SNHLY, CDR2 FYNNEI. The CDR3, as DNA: TGTGCCAGCAGTGTCTTCGGTCCGACAGCGAACACCGGGGAGCTGTTTTTT. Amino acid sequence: CASSVFGPTANTGELFF.

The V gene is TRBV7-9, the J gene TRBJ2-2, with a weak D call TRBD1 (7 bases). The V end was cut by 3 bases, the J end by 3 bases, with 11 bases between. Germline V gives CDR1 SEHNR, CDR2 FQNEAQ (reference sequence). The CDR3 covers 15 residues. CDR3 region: CASSLGRGDTGELFF. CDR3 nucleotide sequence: TGTGCCAGCAGCTTGGGCAGGGGGGACACCGGGGAGCTGTTTTTT.

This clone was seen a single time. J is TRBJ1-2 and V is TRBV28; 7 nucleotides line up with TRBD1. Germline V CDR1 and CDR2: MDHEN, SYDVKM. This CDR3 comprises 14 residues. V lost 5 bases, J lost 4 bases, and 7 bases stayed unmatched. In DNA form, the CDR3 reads TGTGCCAGCAGTCCTCCGGACAGGAGCTATGGCTACACCTTC. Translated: CASSPPDRSYGYTF.

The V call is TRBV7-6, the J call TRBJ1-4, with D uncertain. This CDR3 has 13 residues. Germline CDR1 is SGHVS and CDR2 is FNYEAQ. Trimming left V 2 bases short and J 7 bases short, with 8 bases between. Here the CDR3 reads CASSLISTEKLFF. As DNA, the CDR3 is TGTGCCAGCAGCTTAATTAGTACTGAAAAACTGTTTTTT.

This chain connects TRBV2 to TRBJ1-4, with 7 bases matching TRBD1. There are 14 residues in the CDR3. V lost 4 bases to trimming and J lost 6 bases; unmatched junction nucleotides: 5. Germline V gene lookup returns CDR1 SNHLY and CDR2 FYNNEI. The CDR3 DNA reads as TGTGCCAGCAGTGCGGGGCAGGGGGATGAAAAACTGTTTTTT. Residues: CASSAGQGDEKLFF. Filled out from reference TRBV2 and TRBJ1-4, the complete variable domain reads EPEVTQTPSHQVTQMGQEVILRCVPISNHLYFYWYRQILGQKVEFLVSFYNNEISEKSEIFDDQFSVERPDGSNFTLKIRSTKLEDSAMYFCASSAGQGDEKLFFGSGTQLSVL.

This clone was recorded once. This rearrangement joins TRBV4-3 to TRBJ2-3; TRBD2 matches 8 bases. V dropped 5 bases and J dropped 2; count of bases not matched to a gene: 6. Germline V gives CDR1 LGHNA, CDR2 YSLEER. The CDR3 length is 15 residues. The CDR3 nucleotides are TGCGCCAGCAGCTCGGGACTAGAGCACACAGATACGCAGTATTTT. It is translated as CASSSGLEHTDTQYF.